These 16 T cell receptor beta chains were all obtained from the same sample, sequenced in a study of blood T cell repertoires in COVID-19. Measured with immunoSEQ multiplex PCR; TCRdb has only the in-frame clones, and not every one. The table includes about 360,000 clones, about 90% detected once. The sequenced sample consisted of PBMCs or T cells enriched from blood (not recorded which). The receptors derive from a man aged 25 to 45 who had recovered from COVID-19.

The rearrangement links TRBV11-2 to TRBJ2-3; 9 bases line up with TRBD1. Trimming took 2 bases from V and 5 from J; bases not matched to a gene: 11. Germline V gene sequence: CDR1 SGHAT, CDR2 FQNNGV. The CDR3 length is 17 residues. CDR3 in DNA: TGTGCCAGCAGCTTACGGTCTGGGACAGGGTTATTAGATACGCAGTATTTT. Translation: CASSLRSGTGLLDTQYF.

This rearrangement joins TRBV5-1 to TRBJ2-7, with TRBD2 identical over 13 bases. CDR1 is SGHRS, CDR2 YFSETQ, per germline. This CDR3 region has 16 residues. The V segment lost 4 bases and the J segment 1 base; nucleotides outside the gene matches: 5. CDR3 DNA: TGCGCCAGCAGCCCAACTAGCGGGGGGGTATCCTACGAGCAGTACTTC. Amino acid sequence: CASSPTSGGVSYEQYF.

CDR3 region: CASRLRYDYNSPLHF. CDR3 bases: TGTGCCAGCAGATTGCGGTATGACTATAATTCACCCCTCCACTTT. The chain couples TRBV6-5 to TRBJ1-6; D remains unclear. Trimming cost V 6 bases and J 3 bases, with 12 bases left between them. Germline V lookup: CDR1 MNHEY, CDR2 SVGAGI. This CDR3 is 15 amino acids long.

V is TRBV4-1 and J is TRBJ1-2; D perhaps matches TRBD1 (5 bases). V lost 8 bases, J lost 3 bases, and 10 bases lay in between. The CDR3 covers 12 residues. Germline V gene data show CDR1 as MGHRA and CDR2 as YSYEKL. The CDR3 sequence is CASGLGDYGYTF. CDR3 bases: TGCGCCAGCGGGTTAGGGGACTATGGCTACACCTTC.

The rearrangement links TRBV4-3 to TRBJ1-2; TRBD1 agrees at 8 bases. Germline assignment: CDR1 LGHNA and CDR2 YSLEER. This CDR3 has 15 amino acids. Unmatched junction bases numbered 9, after V lost 3 bases and J lost 6 bases. The CDR3: CASSHMTGEWNGYTF. CDR3 DNA: TGCGCCAGCAGCCACATGACAGGGGAATGGAATGGCTACACCTTC.

V and J are TRBV7-2 and TRBJ2-5; 7 bases agree with TRBD1. The CDR3 extends over 16 amino acids. Germline CDR1 is SGHTA and CDR2 is FQGNSA. Losses at the gene ends were 2 bases for V and 4 bases for J; bases not matched to a gene: 10. CDR3 amino acids: CASSLSGQQFLETQYF. For the CDR3, the DNA is TGTGCCAGCAGCTTATCGGGACAGCAATTCCTAGAGACCCAGTACTTC.

The DNA for the CDR3 is TGTGCCACCAGTGACTCGGACGCGGGCGGCTACACCTTC. It encodes CATSDSDAGGYTF. The gene calls are TRBV24-1 and TRBJ1-2; no reliable D call. CDR1 is KGHDR, CDR2 SFDVKD, per germline. Trimming removed 4 bases from V and 8 bases from J, with 13 bases in between. The length of the CDR3 is 13 residues.

This sequence joins TRBV2 and TRBJ2-1; tentatively, D is TRBD1 (5 bases). Germline V lookup: CDR1 SNHLY, CDR2 FYNNEI. V lost 5 bases to trimming and J lost 7 bases, with 12 bases between them. This CDR3 region has 13 residues. The CDR3 region is CASSSGWRNEQFF. DNA of the CDR3: TGTGCCAGCAGTTCAGGGTGGCGGAATGAGCAGTTCTTC.

The chain combines TRBV6-2 or TRBV6-3 with TRBJ2-3; 9 nucleotides line up with TRBD2. Per the germline V gene, CDR1 is MNHEY and CDR2 is SVGEGT. The V and J ends lost 0 bases and 5 bases, in that order; junction bases with no gene match: 9. The CDR3 length is 17 residues. The CDR3: CASSYSMSSGVEDTQYF. The CDR3 bases are TGTGCCAGCAGTTACTCGATGTCTAGCGGGGTGGAAGATACGCAGTATTTT.

The CDR3 sequence is CASTRGLSGANVLTF. The CDR3 DNA sequence: TGTGCCAGTACAAGGGGGTTGTCTGGGGCCAACGTCCTGACTTTC. The chain uses TRBV6-5 and TRBJ2-6, with D possibly TRBD1 on 6 matching bases. The CDR3 loop spans 15 amino acids. Per germline, CDR1 MNHEY and CDR2 SVGAGI. Trimming removed 9 bases from V and 1 base from J, with 13 bases in between.

The rearrangement joins TRBV6-2 or TRBV6-3 to TRBJ1-2; D not certain. The germline CDR1 and CDR2 sequences are MNHEY and SVGEGT. The V and J ends lost 2 bases and 6 bases respectively, with 13 bases between them. CDR3 length: 14 amino acids. The CDR3 DNA reads TGTGCCAGCAGTTACCCCGGAGGAGGGAATGGCTACACCTTC. This codes for CASSYPGGGNGYTF.

The CDR3 loop is CASSQDRAGGPAKETQYF. The CDR3 bases are TGCGCCAGCAGCCAAGATAGGGCGGGGGGCCCGGCGAAAGAGACCCAGTACTTC. The chain links TRBV4-1 to TRBJ2-5; 8 bases match TRBD2. Germline V gives CDR1 MGHRA, CDR2 YSYEKL. Trimming removed 0 bases from V and 3 bases from J; junction bases left unmatched: 12. The CDR3 is 18 amino acids.

This clone was recorded only once. This rearrangement joins TRBV29-1 to TRBJ2-7; D unclear. The ends were cut back, 5 bases at V and 0 bases at J, with 8 bases in the middle. Germline CDR1 and CDR2: SQVTM and ANQGSEA. The CDR3 has 12 amino acids. The CDR3 nucleotides are TGCAGCGTTACAGTCCGCTCCTACGAGCAGTACTTC. Amino acids: CSVTVRSYEQYF.

The V gene is TRBV2, the J gene TRBJ1-2, with D uncertain. Trimming removed 7 bases at V and 4 bases at J, with 13 bases between. The CDR3 spans 13 residues. Germline CDR1 and CDR2: SNHLY and FYNNEI. CDR3 sequence (DNA): TGTGCCAGCAAAGAGGGCAATCGCTATGGCTACACCTTC. The encoded protein is CASKEGNRYGYTF.

In DNA, the CDR3 is TGTGCCACCAGCAGCCGCTACACAGATACGCAGTATTTT. Protein: CATSSRYTDTQYF. The chain uses TRBV15 and TRBJ2-3; D unresolved. The CDR3 consists of 13 residues. Germline CDR1 is LNHNV and CDR2 is YYDKDF (reference sequence). Trimming pared 3 bases from V and 2 bases from J, leaving 6 bases between.

The chain links TRBV7-9 to TRBJ2-2, with a weak D call TRBD1 (6 bases). CDR1 and CDR2 (germline): SEHNR, FQNEAQ (reference sequence). This CDR3 has 16 residues. Trimming took off 1 base at V and 0 bases at J, with 9 bases between the two ends. The CDR3 coding sequence is TGTGCCAGCAGCTTAGGTGGGACATCGAACACCGGGGAGCTGTTTTTT. Residues: CASSLGGTSNTGELFF.